This T cell receptor beta chain was captured in a study of T cell repertoires in cytomegalovirus infection. Study context: Well-studied HLA-B-restricted epitopes and recently identified HLA-C-restricted epitopes of CMV were both used in the study. Shared public TCR beta signatures pointed to both CMV infection and a matching HLA type. Study-level results: Based on cumulative public TCR beta family frequency, carriers of CMV plus the relevant HLA were identified. HLA-C-restricted CMV-specific TCR beta clonotypes were dominant in the ex vivo response.

TCRdb re-called the reads through MiXCR, storing one row per CDR3 protein. Among under 850,000 distinct CDR3 sequences, around a third were seen once, and the ten largest hold approximately 18%. This clonotype was seen repeatedly, ten times or more. Its antigen is currently unknown. Trimming took 4 bases from V and 0 from J, leaving 11 bases between them. CDR1 is MGHRA and CDR2 is YSYEKL in the germline V gene. This CDR3 is built from 15 residues. This TCR came from a human donor in good health (CMV status not recorded). Some clones in this sample may be carry-over from other donors' samples. The genes are TRBV4-1 and TRBJ2-3; weak D call: TRBD2 (6 bases). The starting material was cultured PBMCs, obtained from culture after CMV antigen stimulation. The CDR3 sequence: CASSPGRESTDTQYF. DNA for the CDR3: TGCGCCAGCAGCCCCGGGAGAGAGAGCACAGATACGCAGTATTTT.